The next 17 T cell receptor beta chains were all read from a single sample in a study of blood T cells in healthy people across ages. Together with a sample-barcoded 5' primer, a J-beta primer mix was included in a second PCR lasting roughly 6 to 12 cycles. One entry per CDR3 protein, called by TCRdb with MiXCR from the 5' RACE reads. The table includes about 1.8 million distinct CDR3 sequences, about 50% detected once. The specimen was blood. Receptors originate from a woman in her 40s in good health.

This clonotype has more than one count but fewer than ten. CDR3 bases: TGCAGTGGCGCGGGGGCCGACTTAAGCTCCTACAATGAGCAGTTCTTC. Its translation is CSGAGADLSSYNEQFF. This chain uses TRBV20-1 with TRBJ2-1; tentative D call: TRBD2 (7 bases). The V gene lost 7 bases and the J gene lost 0 bases, with 19 bases spanning the gap. Germline V gene lookup returns CDR1 DFQATT and CDR2 SNEGSKA (reference sequence). The CDR3 runs 16 residues.

This clonotype was seen only a few times. The gene calls are TRBV11-2 and TRBJ1-2, with D tentatively TRBD1 (6 bases). Germline-derived CDR1 and CDR2 are SGHAT and FQNNGV. Trimming pared 4 bases from V and 3 bases from J, leaving 15 bases between. The CDR3 runs 15 residues. CDR3 sequence reads: CASSSIRGSDYGYTF. The CDR3 nucleotides read TGTGCCAGCAGCTCTATCAGGGGAAGTGACTATGGCTACACCTTC.

The V and J genes are TRBV5-1 and TRBJ1-6; D might be TRBD1 (5 bases). CDR1 and CDR2 from the germline V gene are SGHRS and YFSETQ. The CDR3 contains 16 residues. V lost 2 bases and J 8 bases, leaving 17 bases between the germline ends. Here the CDR3 DNA reads TGCGCCAGCAGCTTAGGACAACTCCTTTCGGATTCACCCCTCCACTTT. This sequence encodes CASSLGQLLSDSPLHF.

The rearrangement links TRBV7-6 to TRBJ2-2, with D unresolved. Germline assignment: CDR1 SGHVS and CDR2 FNYEAQ. V gave up 4 bases and J gave up 6 bases, with 15 bases separating them. This CDR3 has 15 residues. The CDR3 DNA reads as TGTGCCAGCAGCTCGGCCCACGGATTGTCCGGGGAGCTGTTTTTT. It is translated as CASSSAHGLSGELFF.

This clonotype occurred a few times. The chain is built from TRBV10-3 and TRBJ2-4; 9 positions agree with TRBD1. The J call may be incorrect, as the DNA end agrees better with TRBJ2-7. CDR1 is ENHRY and CDR2 is SYGVKD in the germline V gene. This CDR3 has 13 residues. CDR3 DNA: TGTGCCAGTTCACAGGGGGCCCCTTACGAGCAGTACTTC. Translated: CASSQGAPYEQYF.

This clonotype was detected a few times. This chain links TRBV10-3 with TRBJ2-3; 11 bases agree with TRBD2. CDR1 and CDR2 from the germline V gene are ENHRY and SYGVKD. CDR3 length: 16 residues. V was pared by 3 bases and J by 3 bases, with 5 bases of the junction left unmatched. The CDR3 region has the DNA TGTGCCATCAGTGACGCCCTAGCGGGGGGTACAGATACGCAGTATTTT. It encodes CAISDALAGGTDTQYF.

A remark on this clonotype: Its ends do not fully match the called genes, so a read error is possible. V and J are TRBV7-2 and TRBJ2-3; the D gene is possibly TRBD2 (6 bases). From germline, CDR1 is SGHTA and CDR2 FQGNSA. This CDR3 is 15 amino acids long. The CDR3 sequence: CASSLFRGTVDTRYF. CDR3 DNA sequence: TGTGCCAGCAGCTTATTTCGGGGGACCGTAGATACGCGGTATTTT. The entire variable domain, with the rest obtained from reference TRBV7-2 and TRBJ2-3, is as follows: GAGVSQSPSNKVTEKGKDVELRCDPISGHTALYWYRQSLGQGLEFLIYFQGNSAPDKSGLPSDRFSAERTGGSVSTLTIQRTQQEDSAVYLCASSLFRGTVDTRYFGPGTRLTVL.

This chain's CDR3 is CASQNQGEINNSPLHF. The CDR3 bases are TGTGCCAGCCAAAATCAGGGGGAGATCAATAATTCACCCCTCCACTTT. The chain combines TRBV7-9 with TRBJ1-6; 7 nucleotides agree with TRBD1. The CDR3 has 16 residues. Germline trimming cut 8 bases from V and 5 bases from J; bases unmatched to any gene: 12. Germline V CDR1 and CDR2: SEHNR, FQNEAQ (reference sequence).

This clonotype has just a few counts. The chain has TRBV20-1 and TRBJ2-1; 9 nucleotides match TRBD2. The trim removed 1 base at V and 4 bases at J, leaving 2 bases unmatched. This CDR3 has 14 residues. Germline V gene sequence: CDR1 DFQATT, CDR2 SNEGSKA (reference sequence). The CDR3 DNA reads TGCAGTGCTAGAGTGCTAGCGGGGTACAATGAGCAGTTCTTC. Its protein product is CSARVLAGYNEQFF.

The rearrangement links TRBV4-2 to TRBJ2-7; D might be TRBD1 (5 bases). The CDR3 has 13 amino acids. From germline, CDR1 is LGHNA and CDR2 YNFKEQ. V gave up 0 bases and J gave up 4 bases, with 7 bases separating them. This CDR3 reads CASSQDGAYEQYF. The CDR3 DNA reads as TGTGCCAGCAGCCAAGATGGGGCGTACGAGCAGTACTTC.

The V and J genes are TRBV15 and TRBJ2-5, with 7 bases matching TRBD1. With 4 bases clipped from V and 5 bases from J, the junction kept 10 bases outside the gene matches. Per the germline V gene, CDR1 is LNHNV and CDR2 is YYDKDF (reference sequence). The CDR3 spans 15 residues. CDR3 protein: CATSMGTDEWETQYF. CDR3 in DNA: TGTGCCACCAGCATGGGGACAGACGAGTGGGAGACCCAGTACTTC.

This clonotype was recorded a few times. V is TRBV7-2 and J is TRBJ2-7; no definite D call. V was shortened by 6 bases and J by 2 bases, with 11 bases between the two germline ends. This CDR3 is 13 amino acids long. Germline CDR1 reads SGHTA; CDR2 reads FQGNSA. The CDR3 is CASSLQFAYEQYF. The CDR3 DNA reads as TGTGCCAGCAGTTTACAGTTTGCCTACGAGCAGTACTTC.

CDR3 sequence (DNA): TGCGCCAGCAGTGGCACTCGCTTATCTTCCGATGAGCAGTTCTTC. This gives the protein CASSGTRLSSDEQFF. The rearrangement links TRBV10-1 to TRBJ2-1; no reliable D call. V shed 4 bases and J shed 8 bases, with 18 bases lying between them. The CDR3 runs to 15 residues. Germline CDR1 and CDR2: WNHNN and SYGVQD (reference sequence).

This clonotype was seen only once. J is TRBJ1-1 and V is TRBV5-1; weak D call: TRBD1 (5 bases). The CDR3 is 15 residues long. Trimming left V 6 bases short and J 1 base short, with 16 bases between. Germline V lookup: CDR1 SGHRS, CDR2 YFSETQ. CDR3 in amino acids: CASKISGLTNTEAFF. Here the CDR3 DNA reads TGCGCCAGCAAAATCTCGGGACTCACGAACACTGAAGCTTTCTTT.

Turning to this clonotype: One end of the junction varies from germline; a read error may be responsible. This sequence joins TRBV9 and TRBJ1-3; 7 bases map to TRBD1. The CDR3 runs 17 residues. Germline V CDR1 and CDR2: SGDLS, YYNGEE. The CDR3 region has the DNA TGTGCCAGCAGCGCTCAACCAGGGGGAGGCTCTGGAAACACCGTATATTTT. Amino acids: CASSAQPGGGSGNTVYF.

The chain couples TRBV2 to TRBJ2-5; no firm D call. The CDR3 extends over 13 amino acids. Germline V gene lookup returns CDR1 SNHLY and CDR2 FYNNEI. The ends were cut back, 2 bases at V and 1 base at J, with 5 bases in the middle. This CDR3 is CASSEPTQETQYF. The CDR3 DNA reads TGTGCCAGCAGTGAACCCACCCAAGAGACCCAGTACTTC. The full variable domain, completed using reference TRBV2 and TRBJ2-5, is EPEVTQTPSHQVTQMGQEVILRCVPISNHLYFYWYRQILGQKVEFLVSFYNNEISEKSEIFDDQFSVERPDGSNFTLKIRSTKLEDSAMYFCASSEPTQETQYFGPGTRLLVL.

A few counts support this clonotype. The rearrangement links TRBV10-3 to TRBJ2-5; TRBD1 aligns across 12 bases. CDR1 ENHRY and CDR2 SYGVKD come from the germline V gene. The CDR3 sequence is 17 residues long. J lost 11 bases, V lost 5 bases, and 18 bases had no gene match. CDR3 residues: CAISSTPPGQGAEEQYF. CDR3 bases: TGTGCCATCAGTTCAACCCCTCCGGGACAGGGGGCGGAAGAGCAGTACTTC.